The following is a TCR beta chain sequence with its context. Its antigen is as yet unknown. The germline gives CDR1 MNHEY, CDR2 SVGAGI. Trimming stripped 0 bases from V and 8 bases from J, with 16 bases between. CDR3 length: 15 residues. This entry belongs to a study of CD8 T cells in Susac syndrome. About the study: Among the sequenced Susac syndrome patients, roughly six had active disease while eight or nine were in remission. General study findings and limits: It was acknowledged in the study that the number of individuals who were included in its TCR sequencing and HLA analysis was relatively small.

Negative isolation yielded CD4+ and CD8+ T cells, and FACS enriched TEMRA cells. Random hexamers were used to reverse transcribe about 0.45 to 1 ug of RNA. TCRdb ran MiXCR on the immunoSEQ multiplex PCR reads and lists one entry per CDR3 protein. The table has roughly 190,000 distinct CDR3 sequences, almost 96% seen once. The sequencing input was CD4+ T cells from PBMCs. The sequence came from a human donor with Susac syndrome. J is TRBJ1-2 and V is TRBV6-5; a possible D gene is TRBD1 (6 bases). CDR3 nucleotide sequence: TGTGCCAGCAGTTACTCTTCAGGCAGGGGATGGGGCTACACCTTC. As protein: CASSYSSGRGWGYTF.